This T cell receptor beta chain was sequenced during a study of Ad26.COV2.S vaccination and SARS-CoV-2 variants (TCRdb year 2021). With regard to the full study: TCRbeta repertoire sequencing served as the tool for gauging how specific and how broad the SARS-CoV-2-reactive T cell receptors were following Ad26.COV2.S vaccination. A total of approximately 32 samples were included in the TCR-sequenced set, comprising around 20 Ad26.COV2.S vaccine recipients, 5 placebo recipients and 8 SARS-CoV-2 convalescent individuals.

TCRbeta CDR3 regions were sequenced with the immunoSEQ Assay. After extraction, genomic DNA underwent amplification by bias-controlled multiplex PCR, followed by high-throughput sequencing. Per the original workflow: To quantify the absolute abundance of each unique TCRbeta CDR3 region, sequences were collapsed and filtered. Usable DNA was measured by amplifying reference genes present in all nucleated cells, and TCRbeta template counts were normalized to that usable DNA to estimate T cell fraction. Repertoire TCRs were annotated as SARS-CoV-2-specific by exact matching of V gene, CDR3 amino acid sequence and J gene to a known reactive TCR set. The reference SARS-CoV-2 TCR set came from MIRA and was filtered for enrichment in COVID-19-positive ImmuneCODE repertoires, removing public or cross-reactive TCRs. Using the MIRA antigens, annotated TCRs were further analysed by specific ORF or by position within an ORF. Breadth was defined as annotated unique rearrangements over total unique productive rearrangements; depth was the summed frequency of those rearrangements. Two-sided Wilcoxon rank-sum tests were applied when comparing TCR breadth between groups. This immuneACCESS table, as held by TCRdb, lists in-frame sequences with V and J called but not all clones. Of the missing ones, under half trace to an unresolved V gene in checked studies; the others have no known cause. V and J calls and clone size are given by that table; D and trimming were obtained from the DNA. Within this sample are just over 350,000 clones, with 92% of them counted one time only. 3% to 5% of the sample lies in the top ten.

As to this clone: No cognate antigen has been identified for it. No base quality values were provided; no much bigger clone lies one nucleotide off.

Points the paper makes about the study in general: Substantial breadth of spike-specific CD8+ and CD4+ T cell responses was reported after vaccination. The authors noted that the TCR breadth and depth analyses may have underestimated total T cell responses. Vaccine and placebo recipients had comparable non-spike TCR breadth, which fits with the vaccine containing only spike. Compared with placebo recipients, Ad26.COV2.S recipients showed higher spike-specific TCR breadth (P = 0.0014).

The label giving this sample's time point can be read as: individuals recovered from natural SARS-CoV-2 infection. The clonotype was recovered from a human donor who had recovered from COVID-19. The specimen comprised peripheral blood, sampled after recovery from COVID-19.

The sequenced DNA: TGTGCCAGCGGTCGGGGCGGGGTTGCGGAGACCCAGTACTTC. Its protein reads: CASGRGGVAETQYF. The chain links TRBV6-5 with TRBJ2-5; TRBD2 is perhaps the D gene, given 6 matching bases. The germline V gene specifies MNHEY as CDR1 and SVGAGI as CDR2. From its cysteine to its phenylalanine, the CDR3 spans 14 amino acids. Only the CDR3 DNA stays, 42 bases, in frame from base 1. Trimming costs V 8 bases and J 5 bases, and their ends lie 18 bases apart.